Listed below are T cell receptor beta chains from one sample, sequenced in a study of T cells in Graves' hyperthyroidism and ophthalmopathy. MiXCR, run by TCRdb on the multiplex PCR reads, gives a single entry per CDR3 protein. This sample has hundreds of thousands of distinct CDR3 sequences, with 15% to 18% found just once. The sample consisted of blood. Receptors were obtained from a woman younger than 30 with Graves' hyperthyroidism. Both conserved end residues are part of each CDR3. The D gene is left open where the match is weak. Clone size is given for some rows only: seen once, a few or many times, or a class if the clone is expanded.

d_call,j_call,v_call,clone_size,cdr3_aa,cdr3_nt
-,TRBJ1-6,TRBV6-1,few,CASRNPQDNSPLHF,TGTGCCAGCAGAAACCCTCAGGATAATTCACCCCTCCACTTT
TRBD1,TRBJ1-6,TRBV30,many,CAWRGTANSPLHF,TGTGCCTGGAGGGGGACAGCCAATTCACCCCTCCACTTT
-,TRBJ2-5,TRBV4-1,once,CASSQDGLKRSPREETQCF,TGCGCCAGCAGCCAAGATGGCTTGAAAAGGAGCCCCAGGGAGGAGACCCAGTGCTTC
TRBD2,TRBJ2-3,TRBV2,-,CASRRTSGGARDTQYF,TGTGCCAGCAGGCGGACTAGCGGGGGGGCCCGAGATACGCAGTATTTT
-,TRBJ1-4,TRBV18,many,CASSPPGLTTNEKLFF,TGTGCCAGCTCACCACCGGGGCTAACAACTAATGAAAAACTGTTTTTT
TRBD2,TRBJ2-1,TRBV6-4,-,CASSDQGGLAGSNEQFF,TGTGCCAGCAGTGACCAAGGGGGGCTAGCGGGTTCCAATGAGCAGTTCTTC
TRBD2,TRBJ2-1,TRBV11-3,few,CASSPGGGLYNEQFF,TGTGCCAGCAGCCCCGGGGGGGGACTTTACAATGAGCAGTTCTTC
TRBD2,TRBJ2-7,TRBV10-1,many,CASSGSGTYEQYF,TGCGCCAGCAGTGGGAGCGGGACCTACGAGCAGTACTTC
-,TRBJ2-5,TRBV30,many,CAWTTGFGETQYF,TGTGCCTGGACCACAGGGTTTGGAGAGACCCAGTACTTC
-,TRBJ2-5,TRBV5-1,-,CASSLVLDWAETQYF,TGCGCCAGCAGCTTGGTCCTGGACTGGGCGGAGACCCAGTACTTC
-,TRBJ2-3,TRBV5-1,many,CASSLGWGRPTQYF,TGCGCCAGCAGCTTGGGTTGGGGCCGACCTACGCAGTATTTT
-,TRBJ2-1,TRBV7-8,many,CASSPENRYNEQFF,TGTGCCAGCAGTCCGGAGAACAGATACAATGAGCAGTTCTTC
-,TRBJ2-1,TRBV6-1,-,CASSPRRGNSYNEQFF,TGTGCCAGCAGCCCGAGACGGGGGAACTCCTACAATGAGCAGTTCTTC
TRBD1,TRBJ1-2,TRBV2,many,CASSRGTGEYYGYTF,TGTGCCAGCAGTCGAGGGACAGGGGAGTATTATGGCTACACCTTC
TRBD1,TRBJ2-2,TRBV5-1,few,CASGGQGDSGELFF,TGCGCCAGCGGCGGACAGGGTGATTCCGGGGAGCTGTTTTTT
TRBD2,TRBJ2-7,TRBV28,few,CASSLSLRELSYEQYF,TGTGCCAGCAGTTTAAGTTTGCGGGAGCTCTCCTACGAGCAGTACTTC
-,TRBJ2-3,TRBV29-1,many,CSVMKKGRGTDTQYF,TGCAGCGTGATGAAGAAGGGGCGGGGCACAGATACGCAGTATTTT
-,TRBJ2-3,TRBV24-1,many,CATSDLGTDTQYF,TGTGCCACCAGTGATTTGGGCACAGATACGCAGTATTTT
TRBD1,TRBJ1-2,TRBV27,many,CASSTALGQGYGYTF,TGTGCCAGCAGTACCGCACTAGGACAGGGATATGGCTACACCTTC
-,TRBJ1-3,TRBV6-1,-,CASSDYLRDSGNTIYF,TGTGCCAGCAGTGATTACCTCAGGGACTCTGGAAACACCATATATTTT
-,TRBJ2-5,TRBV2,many,CASPTIEDPVGETQYF,TGTGCCAGCCCAACGATCGAGGACCCCGTAGGAGAGACCCAGTACTTC
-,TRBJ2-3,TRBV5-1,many,CASSLAAYADTQYF,TGCGCCAGCAGCTTGGCGGCGTATGCAGATACGCAGTATTTT
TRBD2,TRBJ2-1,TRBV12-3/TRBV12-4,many,CASSPGTTGGEQFF,TGTGCCAGCAGTCCCGGGACTACCGGCGGTGAGCAGTTCTTC
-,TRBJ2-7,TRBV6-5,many,CASSYGSGSYEQYF,TGTGCCAGCAGTTACGGGTCAGGTAGCTACGAGCAGTACTTC
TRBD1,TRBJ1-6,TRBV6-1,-,CASRLQGARYNSPLHF,TGTGCCAGCAGACTACAGGGGGCGCGATATAATTCACCCCTCCACTTT
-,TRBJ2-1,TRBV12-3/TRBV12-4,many,CASSLVRVHTNEQFF,TGTGCCAGCAGTTTAGTCCGCGTACATACCAATGAGCAGTTCTTC
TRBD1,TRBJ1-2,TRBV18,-,CASSPGDRGYGYTF,TGTGCCAGCTCACCGGGGGACAGGGGGTATGGCTACACCTTC
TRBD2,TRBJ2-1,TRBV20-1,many,CSAVGGLAGRNEQFF,TGCAGTGCCGTAGGTGGGTTAGCGGGGAGAAATGAGCAGTTCTTC
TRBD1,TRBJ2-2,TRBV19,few,CASTVQGSGELFF,TGTGCCAGTACTGTACAGGGGTCCGGGGAGCTGTTTTTT
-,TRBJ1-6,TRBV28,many,CASTQGHYNSPLHF,TGTGCCAGCACTCAGGGACACTATAATTCACCCCTCCACTTT
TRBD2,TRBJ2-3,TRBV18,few,CASSPGPAGGYTQYF,TGTGCCAGCTCACCGGGGCCGGCGGGAGGATATACGCAGTATTTT
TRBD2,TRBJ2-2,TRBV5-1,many,CASSLLAGAGELFF,TGCGCCAGCAGCCTTTTAGCGGGAGCTGGGGAGCTGTTTTTT
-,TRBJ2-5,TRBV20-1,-,CSARWETQYF,TGCAGTGCTAGGTGGGAGACCCAGTACTTC
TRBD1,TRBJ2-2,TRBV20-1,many,CSARARGQGNTGELFF,TGCAGTGCTAGAGCTCGGGGACAGGGAAACACCGGGGAGCTGTTTTTT
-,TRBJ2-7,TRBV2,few,CASRDGLTTYEQYF,TGTGCCAGCAGGGACGGACTTACGACCTACGAGCAGTACTTC
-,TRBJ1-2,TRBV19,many,CASTPQPRGGYTF,TGTGCCAGTACCCCCCAGCCACGTGGTGGCTACACCTTC
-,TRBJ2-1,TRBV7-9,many,CASSLVETLYNEQFF,TGTGCCAGCAGCTTAGTAGAGACCCTCTACAATGAGCAGTTCTTC
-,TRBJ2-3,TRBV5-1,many,CASSPLGTFRADTQYF,TGCGCCAGCAGCCCCCTAGGGACTTTCCGTGCAGATACGCAGTATTTT
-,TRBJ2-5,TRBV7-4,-,CASSLVLSGQETQYF,TGTGCCAGCAGCTTAGTGCTAAGCGGACAAGAGACCCAGTACTTC
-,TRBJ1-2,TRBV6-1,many,CASSEARGDYGYTF,TGTGCCAGCAGTGAAGCTCGGGGGGACTATGGCTACACCTTC
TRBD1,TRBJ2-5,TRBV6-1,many,CASRSGTAYQETQYF,TGTGCCAGCAGATCGGGGACAGCGTACCAAGAGACCCAGTACTTC
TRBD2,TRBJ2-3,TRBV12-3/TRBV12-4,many,CASRLAASTDTQYF,TGTGCCAGCAGGCTAGCGGCTAGCACAGATACGCAGTATTTT
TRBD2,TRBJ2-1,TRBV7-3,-,CASSPRLAVGEQFF,TGTGCCAGCAGCCCCCGTCTAGCGGTCGGTGAGCAGTTCTTC
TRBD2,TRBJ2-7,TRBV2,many,CASSEEHSGSLPVEQYF,TGTGCCAGCAGTGAAGAGCATAGCGGGAGCCTCCCGGTCGAGCAGTACTTC
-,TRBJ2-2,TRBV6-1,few,CASAGWLALWAGELFF,TGTGCCAGCGCCGGATGGTTAGCCCTGTGGGCCGGGGAGCTGTTTTTT
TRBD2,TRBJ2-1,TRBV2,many,CASSGTGGGYNEQFF,TGTGCCAGCAGTGGGACGGGGGGGGGATACAATGAGCAGTTCTTC
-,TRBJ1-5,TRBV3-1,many,CASSQVGNQPQHF,TGTGCCAGCAGCCAAGTGGGGAATCAGCCCCAGCATTTT
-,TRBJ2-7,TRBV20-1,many,CSARGNRDLREQYF,TGCAGTGCTAGAGGGAACAGGGACCTTAGGGAGCAGTACTTC
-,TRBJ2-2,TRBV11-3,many,CASASGPTGELFF,TGTGCCAGCGCCTCTGGACCCACCGGGGAGCTGTTTTTT
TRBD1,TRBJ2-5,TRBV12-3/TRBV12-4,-,CASSLADRARETQYF,TGTGCCAGCAGTTTAGCGGACAGGGCAAGGGAGACCCAGTACTTC
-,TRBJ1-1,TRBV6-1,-,CASAGRRNTEAFF,TGTGCCAGCGCCGGGAGGCGAAACACTGAAGCTTTCTTT
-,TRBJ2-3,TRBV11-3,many,CASSLGLARNTDTQYF,TGTGCCAGCAGCTTAGGTCTTGCGCGGAACACAGATACGCAGTATTTT
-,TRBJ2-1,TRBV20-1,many,CSVSGGQDEQFF,TGCAGTGTTTCTGGGGGCCAGGATGAGCAGTTCTTC